The rows below give T cell receptor beta chains drawn from one sample of a study of blood T cell repertoires in COVID-19. Sequencing was performed with immunoSEQ multiplex PCR; in TCRdb, only in-frame clones are kept and a portion is missing. This sample yields tens of thousands of clones, of which about 90% are seen a single time; 4.5% to 5.5% belongs to the top ten. Sequenced input: peripheral blood. The receptors stem from a man at least 80 years old in a cohort sampled during active COVID-19. Both conserved end residues are part of each CDR3. D genes are given only for firm matches. Where a row states a size, it is once, few, many or the class of an expanded clone; other rows omit it.

size: NA; V: TRBV4-2; J: TRBJ1-2; D: NA; DNA: TGTGCCAGCAGCCAAGAGGTGGAAGGAAGGCGGGGCTACACCTTC; CDR3: CASSQEVEGRRGYTF
size: NA; V: TRBV7-9; J: TRBJ2-5; D: TRBD2; DNA: TGTGCCAGCAGCTCCCGGTTAGCGGGAGGGGTAGAGACCCAGTACTTC; CDR3: CASSSRLAGGVETQYF
size: NA; V: TRBV5-1; J: TRBJ1-1; D: NA; DNA: TGCGCCAGCAGCTTGACGGAATACAGGGATGAAGCTTTCTTT; CDR3: CASSLTEYRDEAFF
size: NA; V: TRBV4-1; J: TRBJ1-3; D: TRBD1; DNA: TGCGCCAGCAGCCAAGGGTACAGGAGGGCCGGAGGACAGGGGCCGAGAGACACCATATATTTT; CDR3: CASSQGYRRAGGQGPRDTIYF
size: once; V: TRBV4-2; J: TRBJ2-7; D: TRBD1; DNA: TGTGCCAGCAGCCAAGGCGGTGGGGCAGGGGGATACGAGCAGTACTTC; CDR3: CASSQGGGAGGYEQYF
size: NA; V: TRBV7-3; J: TRBJ2-1; D: NA; DNA: TGTGCCAGCAGCTTAATCCCAGATGAGCAGTTCTTC; CDR3: CASSLIPDEQFF
size: few; V: TRBV6-5; J: TRBJ1-3; D: NA; DNA: TGTGCGACCTCGGCAGGTTCTCCTGGAAACACCATATATTTT; CDR3: CATSAGSPGNTIYF
size: NA; V: TRBV19; J: TRBJ1-1; D: TRBD1; DNA: TGTGCCAGTAGTATTGACAGGGCAAACACTGAAGCTTTCTTT; CDR3: CASSIDRANTEAFF
size: NA; V: TRBV5-4; J: TRBJ1-1; D: NA; DNA: TGTGCCAGCAGCTACCAAGGGAGGGACACTGAAGCTTTCTTT; CDR3: CASSYQGRDTEAFF
size: NA; V: TRBV7-2; J: TRBJ2-3; D: NA; DNA: TGTGCCAGCAGCTTAGAGGCGAGGGATACGCAGTATTTT; CDR3: CASSLEARDTQYF
size: NA; V: TRBV19; J: TRBJ2-2; D: NA; DNA: TGTGCCAGTAGTATCATCAGGGCTGGCACCGGGGAGCTGTTTTTT; CDR3: CASSIIRAGTGELFF
size: NA; V: TRBV29-1; J: TRBJ1-2; D: NA; DNA: TGCAGCGTCTCTCAGGGAGGGGGCTACACCTTC; CDR3: CSVSQGGGYTF
size: NA; V: TRBV11-2; J: TRBJ2-1; D: NA; DNA: TGTGCCAGCAGCTTAGAACTAGCTGGGTCCTACAATGAGCAGTTCTTC; CDR3: CASSLELAGSYNEQFF
size: NA; V: TRBV19; J: TRBJ2-1; D: TRBD2; DNA: TGTGCCAGTAAGGGCGGGGGTCATACGGGCAATGAGCAGTTCTTC; CDR3: CASKGGGHTGNEQFF
size: NA; V: TRBV5-1; J: TRBJ1-1; D: NA; DNA: TGCGCCAGCAGCTCGGCAGGGAGGGGGACTGAAGCTTTCTTT; CDR3: CASSSAGRGTEAFF
size: NA; V: TRBV7-2; J: TRBJ1-2; D: NA; DNA: TGTGCCAGCAGCAACAGAGGGGGTAGCTATGGCTACACCTTC; CDR3: CASSNRGGSYGYTF
size: NA; V: TRBV9; J: TRBJ1-1; D: NA; DNA: TGTGCCAGCTCCGCGATGAACACTGAAGCTTTCTTT; CDR3: CASSAMNTEAFF
size: NA; V: TRBV25-1; J: TRBJ1-1; D: NA; DNA: TGTGCCAGCAGTGATATGCGGTCCGCGACCCGCACTGAAGCTTTCTTT; CDR3: CASSDMRSATRTEAFF
size: once; V: TRBV5-1; J: TRBJ1-4; D: TRBD1; DNA: TGCGCCAGCAGCTTAGGGGGGACAGCAACTAATGAAAAACTGTTTTTT; CDR3: CASSLGGTATNEKLFF
size: NA; V: TRBV5-1; J: TRBJ2-7; D: NA; DNA: TGCGCCAGCAGCCCTAGTTCAGTCACCTACGAGCAGTACTTC; CDR3: CASSPSSVTYEQYF
size: NA; V: TRBV5-4; J: TRBJ2-7; D: NA; DNA: TGTGCCAGCAGCCCGGTGGGCGGGACGACCTACGAGCAGTACTTC; CDR3: CASSPVGGTTYEQYF
size: NA; V: TRBV6-2/TRBV6-3; J: TRBJ2-4; D: TRBD1; DNA: TGTGCCAGCAGTTACTTTATAGGACAGGGCCCAGCCAAAAACATTCAGTACTTC; CDR3: CASSYFIGQGPAKNIQYF
size: NA; V: TRBV5-1; J: TRBJ2-5; D: NA; DNA: TGCGCCAGCAGCTTGGCCACGGGATTCCAAGAGACCCAGTACTTC; CDR3: CASSLATGFQETQYF
size: NA; V: TRBV6-5; J: TRBJ1-1; D: NA; DNA: TGTGCCAGCAGTTACTCGATAGGGGTGAACACTGAAGCTTTCTTT; CDR3: CASSYSIGVNTEAFF
size: NA; V: TRBV5-4; J: TRBJ2-5; D: NA; DNA: TGTGCCAGCAGCTCCATCGGAGCGGGAGAGACCCAGTACTTC; CDR3: CASSSIGAGETQYF
size: NA; V: TRBV5-1; J: TRBJ1-1; D: NA; DNA: TGCGCCAGCAGCTTGGTCGTCGGGATGAACACTGAAGCTTTCTTT; CDR3: CASSLVVGMNTEAFF
size: NA; V: TRBV18; J: TRBJ1-1; D: NA; DNA: TGTGCCAGCTCACTGAGGCTAAGGGGAGCTTTCTTT; CDR3: CASSLRLRGAFF
size: once; V: TRBV6-2/TRBV6-3; J: TRBJ2-5; D: NA; DNA: TGTGCCAGCAGCCTATCTATCCCGAACCAAGAGACCCAGTACTTC; CDR3: CASSLSIPNQETQYF
size: NA; V: TRBV5-1; J: TRBJ2-3; D: TRBD2; DNA: TGCGCCAGCAGCGTGGCCCTTAGCGGGGGGAGCACAGATACGCAGTATTTT; CDR3: CASSVALSGGSTDTQYF
size: NA; V: TRBV5-1; J: TRBJ2-2; D: NA; DNA: TGCGCCAGCAGCCGCACTAGTCCCGAGGCCGGGGAGCTGTTTTTT; CDR3: CASSRTSPEAGELFF
size: NA; V: TRBV3-1/TRBV3-2; J: TRBJ2-2; D: NA; DNA: TGTGCCAGCACCCCAAGGAGGTTTGGGGAGCTGTTTTTT; CDR3: CASTPRRFGELFF
size: NA; V: TRBV2; J: TRBJ1-5; D: NA; DNA: TGTGCCAGCAGCGCACAGATTAGCAATCAGCCCCAGCATTTT; CDR3: CASSAQISNQPQHF
size: NA; V: TRBV11-2; J: TRBJ2-3; D: TRBD1; DNA: TGTGCCAGCAGCTCGTCCGGGACAGGGATTTCAGATACGCAGTATTTT; CDR3: CASSSSGTGISDTQYF
size: NA; V: TRBV5-6; J: TRBJ1-1; D: NA; DNA: TGTGCCAGCAGCCCGAACCGGGTCACTGAAGCTTTCTTT; CDR3: CASSPNRVTEAFF
size: few; V: TRBV7-2; J: TRBJ2-5; D: NA; DNA: TGTGCCAGCAGCTTACAGGGTCCTCAAGAGACCCAGTACTTC; CDR3: CASSLQGPQETQYF
size: NA; V: TRBV11-2; J: TRBJ2-3; D: TRBD2; DNA: TGTGCCAGCAGCTTAGGTTCGGCGGGGGGCCGTCGGGGAGATACGCAGTATTTT; CDR3: CASSLGSAGGRRGDTQYF
size: NA; V: TRBV19; J: TRBJ1-1; D: TRBD1; DNA: TGTGCCAGTAGTGTGGGACAGGGGGCACCTGAAGCTTTCTTT; CDR3: CASSVGQGAPEAFF
size: NA; V: TRBV6-6; J: TRBJ1-1; D: NA; DNA: TGTGCCAGCAGTTACCAAAACAGGGAAAAAGCTTTCTTT; CDR3: CASSYQNREKAFF
size: NA; V: TRBV3-1/TRBV3-2; J: TRBJ2-1; D: TRBD2; DNA: TGTGCCAGCAGCCCTAGCGGGGGGGACAATGAGCAGTTCTTC; CDR3: CASSPSGGDNEQFF
size: NA; V: TRBV6-5; J: TRBJ2-2; D: NA; DNA: TGTGCCAGCAGCTGGCAGACAATCACCGGGGAGCTGTTTTTT; CDR3: CASSWQTITGELFF
size: NA; V: TRBV5-1; J: TRBJ1-4; D: NA; DNA: TGCGCCAGCAGCCCGAGGCGGACAGCAACTAATGAAAAACTGTTTTTT; CDR3: CASSPRRTATNEKLFF
size: NA; V: TRBV7-6; J: TRBJ2-1; D: TRBD2; DNA: TGTGCCAGCAGCCAGGGACTAGCGGGGGGATACAATGAGCAGTTCTTC; CDR3: CASSQGLAGGYNEQFF
size: NA; V: TRBV5-1; J: TRBJ1-1; D: NA; DNA: TGCGCCAGCAGCTTGGATTTAGTGGGGCAGGGTGCACCAGCTTTCTTT; CDR3: CASSLDLVGQGAPAFF
size: NA; V: TRBV7-2; J: TRBJ1-2; D: TRBD1; DNA: TGTGCCAGCAGCTTGGAACGGACAGGGTCTGGCTACACCTTC; CDR3: CASSLERTGSGYTF
size: few; V: TRBV9; J: TRBJ1-6; D: NA; DNA: TGTGCCAGCAGCGTAGACAGCTCCTATAATTCACCCCTCCACTTT; CDR3: CASSVDSSYNSPLHF
size: NA; V: TRBV5-6; J: TRBJ2-7; D: NA; DNA: TGTGCCAGCAGCTTGGCCGGGGTAGTCAACGAGCAGTACTTC; CDR3: CASSLAGVVNEQYF
size: NA; V: TRBV6-4; J: TRBJ2-1; D: NA; DNA: TGTGCCAGCAGCCCCGACTTGCGGAATGAGCAGTTCTTC; CDR3: CASSPDLRNEQFF
size: NA; V: TRBV29-1; J: TRBJ1-5; D: NA; DNA: TGCAGCGTTACACAGGGTTTCGATCAGCCCCAGCATTTT; CDR3: CSVTQGFDQPQHF
size: NA; V: TRBV6-6; J: TRBJ1-2; D: TRBD1; DNA: TGTGCCAGCAGGCATATACCGGGACAGTCCAGCTATGGCTACACCTTC; CDR3: CASRHIPGQSSYGYTF
size: NA; V: TRBV15; J: TRBJ2-3; D: NA; DNA: TGTGCCACCAGCGTACAGGTAGATACGCAGTATTTT; CDR3: CATSVQVDTQYF
size: NA; V: TRBV5-1; J: TRBJ1-1; D: TRBD1; DNA: TGCGCCAGCAGCCTGGGACAGGGGTTGAACACTGAAGCTTTCTTT; CDR3: CASSLGQGLNTEAFF
size: once; V: TRBV11-2; J: TRBJ2-3; D: TRBD2; DNA: TGTGCCAGCAGCTTGGACAAAGCGGGAGGTCTGGAAGATACGCAGTATTTT; CDR3: CASSLDKAGGLEDTQYF
size: NA; V: TRBV6-4; J: TRBJ2-4; D: NA; DNA: TGTGCCAGCAGTGACTCCAACAGGGACAAAAACATTCAGTACTTC; CDR3: CASSDSNRDKNIQYF
size: NA; V: TRBV10-1; J: TRBJ1-5; D: NA; DNA: TGCGCCAGCAGTGGAGGGCTTAGCAATCAGCCCCAGCATTTT; CDR3: CASSGGLSNQPQHF
size: NA; V: TRBV6-6; J: TRBJ2-3; D: TRBD1; DNA: TGTGCCAGCAGTTTGGGACAGGGGGCGTTTACAGATACGCAGTATTTT; CDR3: CASSLGQGAFTDTQYF